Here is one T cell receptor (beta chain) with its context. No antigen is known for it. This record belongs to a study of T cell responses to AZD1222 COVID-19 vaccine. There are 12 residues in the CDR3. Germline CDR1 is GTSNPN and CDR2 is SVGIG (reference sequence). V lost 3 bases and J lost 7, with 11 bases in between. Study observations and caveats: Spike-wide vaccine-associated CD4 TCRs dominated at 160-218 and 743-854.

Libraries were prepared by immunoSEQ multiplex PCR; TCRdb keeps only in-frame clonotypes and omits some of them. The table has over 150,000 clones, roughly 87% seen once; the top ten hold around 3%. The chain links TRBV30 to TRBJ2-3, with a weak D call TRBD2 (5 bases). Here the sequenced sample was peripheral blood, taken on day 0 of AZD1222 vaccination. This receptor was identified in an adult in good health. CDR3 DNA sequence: TGTGCCTGGAGACAACTAGTAAATACGCAGTATTTT. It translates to CAWRQLVNTQYF.